The 30 T cell receptor beta chains presented below share a single source sample, sequenced in a study of T cell changes during pregnancy in multiple sclerosis (dated by TCRdb to between 2017 and 2020). The library was made by the immunoSEQ multiplex PCR assay. Sourced from immuneACCESS, this table was stored by TCRdb with only in-frame sequences that have V and J called. A share of the clones is absent; for the studies checked, an unresolved V gene accounts for under half, and the remainder has no known explanation. The sample table shows around 80,000 clones, and about 95% are seen once. 0.85% to 1.2% of the sample is held by the ten biggest clonotypes. Sequencing used peripheral blood, obtained in the second trimester of pregnancy. These receptors were obtained from a female donor with multiple sclerosis, enrolled in a pregnancy study.

The chain recombines TRBV5-1 with TRBJ2-3; possible D gene TRBD2, 6 bases. In germline, CDR1 is SGHRS, CDR2 YFSETQ. The CDR3 has 15 amino acids. V was trimmed by 0 bases and J by 1 base, leaving 9 bases between them. The CDR3: CASSLGGTRTDTQYF. DNA of the CDR3: TGCGCCAGCAGCTTGGGCGGGACTCGCACAGATACGCAGTATTTT.

The chain is built from TRBV19 and TRBJ1-2; no definite D call. The ends were cut back, 5 bases at V and 3 bases at J, with 10 bases in the middle. Germline V gene data show CDR1 as LNHDA and CDR2 as SQIVND (reference sequence). The CDR3 is 13 amino acids. The CDR3 DNA is TGTGCCAGTAGTGTGATGGGCCACTATGGCTACACCTTC. Translating it yields CASSVMGHYGYTF.

The chain has TRBV9 and TRBJ2-1; maybe TRBD2 (7 bases). The germline V gene encodes CDR1 SGDLS and CDR2 YYNGEE. V was cut by 3 bases and J by 4 bases, with 14 bases left in between. The CDR3 has 15 amino acids. The CDR3 is CASSGGLAEYNEQFF. The CDR3 DNA sequence: TGTGCCAGCAGCGGGGGGCTAGCGGAGTACAATGAGCAGTTCTTC.

The V gene is TRBV27, the J gene TRBJ2-7, with D unresolved. V dropped 6 bases and J dropped 1 base, with 16 bases sitting between them. The CDR3 consists of 15 residues. Germline lookup yields CDR1 MNHEY and CDR2 SMNVEV (reference sequence). This CDR3 reads CASRRSATRSYEQYF. CDR3 in DNA: TGTGCCAGCAGGAGGAGTGCTACCCGTTCCTACGAGCAGTACTTC.

The chain carries TRBV2 and TRBJ2-7, with D possibly TRBD2 on 5 matching bases. CDR1 and CDR2 from the germline V gene are SNHLY and FYNNEI. V lost 3 bases to trimming and J lost 2 bases, with 11 bases between them. The CDR3 is 14 amino acids. Here the CDR3 DNA reads TGTGCCAGCAGTGAGGACTCGGCAGCCTACGAGCAGTACTTC. Translating gives CASSEDSAAYEQYF.

The V call is TRBV19, the J call TRBJ2-7; 7 bases are a match to TRBD2. This CDR3 is built from 14 residues. CDR1 and CDR2 from the germline V gene are LNHDA and SQIVND (reference sequence). Unmatched junction bases numbered 6, after V lost 5 bases and J lost 2 bases. This chain's CDR3 is CASSQSGATYEQYF. CDR3 coding DNA: TGTGCCAGTAGTCAAAGCGGGGCTACCTACGAGCAGTACTTC.

The rearrangement uses TRBV27 and TRBJ1-2, with TRBD1 matching over 7 bases. Germline V gene data show CDR1 as MNHEY and CDR2 as SMNVEV (reference sequence). This CDR3 comprises 13 residues. V was pared by 6 bases and J by 5 bases, with 6 bases of the junction left unmatched. The CDR3 is CASSPGTVYGYTF. CDR3 coding DNA: TGTGCCAGCAGCCCCGGGACAGTATATGGCTACACCTTC.

This chain links TRBV6-5 with TRBJ2-1, with 9 bases aligning to TRBD2. V dropped 4 bases and J dropped 9; count of bases not matched to a gene: 7. Germline loops: CDR1 MNHEY, CDR2 SVGAGI. There are 14 residues in the CDR3. The CDR3 nucleotides read TGTGCCAGCAGTTCGGCGGGAGGGCCCGTTGAGCAGTTCTTC. Its translation is CASSSAGGPVEQFF.

In DNA, the CDR3 is TGTGCCAGTATAAACAGGGGGCCTAATGAAAAACTGTTTTTT. It encodes CASINRGPNEKLFF. This rearrangement joins TRBV28 to TRBJ1-4; 9 bases line up with TRBD1. This CDR3 is 14 amino acids long. The trim removed 9 bases at V and 3 bases at J, leaving 5 bases unmatched. Germline V gene lookup returns CDR1 MDHEN and CDR2 SYDVKM.

The chain carries TRBV30 and TRBJ2-5; no definite D call. Germline values: CDR1 GTSNPN, CDR2 SVGIG (reference sequence). CDR3 length: 13 amino acids. Deletions cut 5 bases from V and 5 bases from J, with 15 bases between. The CDR3 DNA is TGTGCCTGGCGGGTCCCTAGGCTGGAGACCCAGTACTTC. As protein: CAWRVPRLETQYF. The full variable domain, its missing parts supplied by reference TRBV30 and TRBJ2-5, is SQTIHQWPATLVQPVGSPLSLECTVEGTSNPNLYWYRQAAGRGLQLLFYSVGIGQISSEVPQNLSASRPQDRQFILSSKKLLLSDSGFYLCAWRVPRLETQYFGPGTRLLVL.

This chain uses TRBV30 with TRBJ1-3; tentative D call: TRBD1 (5 bases). This CDR3 has 14 residues. The germline V gene encodes CDR1 GTSNPN and CDR2 SVGIG (reference sequence). Trimming removed 2 bases from V and 0 bases from J, with 8 bases in between. CDR3 amino acids: CAWSRGGSGNTIYF. The CDR3 DNA reads TGTGCCTGGAGTCGGGGGGGCTCTGGAAACACCATATATTTT.

This chain joins TRBV19 and TRBJ1-5; weak D call: TRBD1 (5 bases). Trimming left V 3 bases short and J 2 bases short, with 14 bases between. Germline V gene sequence: CDR1 LNHDA, CDR2 SQIVND (reference sequence). The CDR3 extends over 16 amino acids. CDR3 bases: TGTGCCAGTAGTATGGGGGGGGTTATTGGCAATCAGCCCCAGCATTTT. Amino acid sequence: CASSMGGVIGNQPQHF.

The V call is TRBV19, the J call TRBJ2-2; weak D call: TRBD2 (5 bases). V was pared by 3 bases and J by 7 bases, with 6 bases between. The CDR3 is made up of 12 amino acids. Per the germline V gene, CDR1 is LNHDA and CDR2 is SQIVND (reference sequence). In DNA form, the CDR3 reads TGTGCCAGTAGTATCGGGGTCGGGGAGCTGTTTTTT. Residues: CASSIGVGELFF. The full variable domain, with the rest looked up from reference TRBV19 and TRBJ2-2, is DGGITQSPKYLFRKEGQNVTLSCEQNLNHDAMYWYRQDPGQGLRLIYYSQIVNDFQKGDIAEGYSVSREKKESFPLTVTSAQKNPTAFYLCASSIGVGELFFGEGSRLTVL.

The chain uses TRBV7-2 and TRBJ2-1, with D hard to call. This CDR3 spans 16 amino acids. From germline, CDR1 is SGHTA and CDR2 FQGNSA. V gave up 1 base and J gave up 5 bases, with 15 bases separating them. The CDR3 here is CASSLEGTRTNNEQFF. CDR3 DNA sequence: TGTGCCAGCAGCTTAGAAGGCACCCGAACTAACAATGAGCAGTTCTTC. The full variable domain, completed using reference TRBV7-2 and TRBJ2-1, is GAGVSQSPSNKVTEKGKDVELRCDPISGHTALYWYRQSLGQGLEFLIYFQGNSAPDKSGLPSDRFSAERTGGSVSTLTIQRTQQEDSAVYLCASSLEGTRTNNEQFFGPGTRLTVL.

The gene calls are TRBV10-2 and TRBJ2-5, with TRBD2 matching 15 bases. V was clipped by 6 bases and J by 3 bases; unmatched bases: 8. The CDR3 runs to 17 residues. Germline V gene sequence: CDR1 WSHSY, CDR2 SAAADI. CDR3 region: CASRPPGLAGGEETQYF. The CDR3 nucleotides are TGCGCCAGCAGACCCCCGGGACTAGCGGGAGGCGAAGAGACCCAGTACTTC.

The chain combines TRBV10-3 with TRBJ1-1, with TRBD1 as a possible D gene (5 bases). The germline V and J ends were trimmed by 0 bases and 5 bases, with 13 bases remaining between them. CDR3 size: 15 residues. CDR1 and CDR2 (germline): ENHRY, SYGVKD. The CDR3 DNA sequence: TGTGCCATCAGTGAGTCGACTCCGGGGACTACTGAAGCTTTCTTT. Protein product: CAISESTPGTTEAFF.

The chain employs TRBV6-1 and TRBJ2-7; a weak D match, TRBD1 (6 bases). Germline V gene sequence: CDR1 MNHNS, CDR2 SASEGT. V shed 6 bases and J shed 3 bases, with 18 bases lying between them. The CDR3 loop spans 15 amino acids. The CDR3 reads CASSPRDSRGYEQYF. The CDR3 nucleotides are TGTGCCAGCAGCCCTAGAGACTCCAGGGGCTACGAGCAGTACTTC.

Here the CDR3 reads CASSPRGLTLDNEQFF. The CDR3 DNA is TGTGCCAGCAGCCCCCGGGGTCTGACCCTCGACAATGAGCAGTTCTTC. The chain combines TRBV13 with TRBJ2-1, with D perhaps TRBD2 (5 bases). CDR3 length equals 16 residues. Germline assignment: CDR1 PRHDT and CDR2 FYEKMQ (reference sequence). V gave up 5 bases and J gave up 5 bases, with 19 bases separating them. Combining the CDR3 with reference TRBV13 and TRBJ2-1 gives the whole variable domain AAGVIQSPRHLIKEKRETATLKCYPIPRHDTVYWYQQGPGQDPQFLISFYEKMQSDKGSIPDRFSAQQFSDYHSELNMSSLELGDSALYFCASSPRGLTLDNEQFFGPGTRLTVL.

The genes are TRBV28 and TRBJ2-7; no reliable D call. The V and J ends lost 2 bases and 7 bases respectively, with 12 bases between them. The germline V gene has CDR1 MDHEN and CDR2 SYDVKM. The CDR3 spans 13 residues. Here the CDR3 DNA reads TGTGCCAGCAGTTTAAGTCGGTCCCTTGAGCAGTACTTC. Its protein is CASSLSRSLEQYF.

The DNA of the CDR3 is TGTGCCAGCAGCGTAGGAAACCAGCGACCGTCCGAGCAGTACTTC. Residues: CASSVGNQRPSEQYF. This chain connects TRBV9 to TRBJ2-7; D ambiguous. CDR3 length: 15 residues. From germline, CDR1 is SGDLS and CDR2 YYNGEE. Trimming stripped 0 bases from V and 6 bases from J, with 16 bases between.

This chain uses TRBV27 with TRBJ2-1; TRBD2 matches 13 bases. This CDR3 contains 13 residues. The germline V gene has CDR1 MNHEY and CDR2 SMNVEV (reference sequence). V shed 9 bases, J shed 6 bases, and the junction held 2 bases outside the gene matches. This chain's CDR3 is CASRTSGSNEQFF. CDR3 bases: TGTGCCAGTAGGACTAGCGGGAGCAATGAGCAGTTCTTC.

V and J are TRBV28 and TRBJ2-1, with D possibly being TRBD2 (5 bases). The V end lost 3 bases, the J end lost 7 bases, and 13 bases lay between the germline ends. The CDR3 is 14 residues long. Germline assignment: CDR1 MDHEN and CDR2 SYDVKM. The CDR3 sequence is CASSFYVGGNEQFF. CDR3 nucleotides: TGTGCCAGCAGTTTTTACGTGGGCGGGAATGAGCAGTTCTTC. The full variable domain, with the rest looked up from reference TRBV28 and TRBJ2-1, is DVKVTQSSRYLVKRTGEKVFLECVQDMDHENMFWYRQDPGLGLRLIYFSYDVKMKEKGDIPEGYSVSREKKERFSLILESASTNQTSMYLCASSFYVGGNEQFFGPGTRLTVL.

This clone appeared once. J is TRBJ2-7 and V is TRBV29-1; 10 bases map to TRBD1. This CDR3 has 12 residues. V was pared by 7 bases and J by 7 bases, with 7 bases of the junction left unmatched. Germline V gene lookup returns CDR1 SQVTM and CDR2 ANQGSEA. CDR3 nucleotide sequence: TGCAGCGCCGGGGACAGGGGACGGGAGCAGTACTTC. This translates into CSAGDRGREQYF.

The chain uses TRBV4-3 and TRBJ2-4, with 8 bases identical to TRBD1. J was trimmed by 5 bases and V by 4 bases; bases with no gene match: 13. The CDR3 loop spans 17 amino acids. Germline lookup yields CDR1 LGHNA and CDR2 YSLEER. The CDR3 region has the DNA TGCGCCAGCAGCCTCTCGGGCACTGGGACAGGCCAAAACATTCAGTACTTC. Translated: CASSLSGTGTGQNIQYF.

In its sample, this clone was seen a few times. The rearrangement joins TRBV9 to TRBJ1-1; D gene unclear. Per the germline V gene, CDR1 is SGDLS and CDR2 is YYNGEE. The V end lost 2 bases, the J end lost 2 bases, and 7 bases lay between the germline ends. This CDR3 is built from 13 residues. CDR3 amino acids: CASSVRVNTEAFF. The CDR3, as DNA: TGTGCCAGCAGCGTTCGAGTAAACACTGAAGCTTTCTTT. The variable domain in full, with the rest retrieved from reference TRBV9 and TRBJ1-1, is DSGVTQTPKHLITATGQRVTLRCSPRSGDLSVYWYQQSLDQGLQFLIQYYNGEERAKGNILERFSAQQFPDLHSELNLSSLELGDSALYFCASSVRVNTEAFFGQGTRLTVV.

The gene calls are TRBV19 and TRBJ2-2; D might be TRBD1 (6 bases). Germline-derived CDR1 and CDR2 are LNHDA and SQIVND (reference sequence). This CDR3 contains 16 residues. V was cut by 7 bases and J by 3 bases, with 18 bases left in between. The CDR3 loop is CASILRDTLYTGELFF. The CDR3 DNA reads as TGTGCCAGTATTCTCCGGGACACCCTCTACACCGGGGAGCTGTTTTTT. Using reference TRBV19 and TRBJ2-2 for the parts outside the CDR3, the full variable domain is DGGITQSPKYLFRKEGQNVTLSCEQNLNHDAMYWYRQDPGQGLRLIYYSQIVNDFQKGDIAEGYSVSREKKESFPLTVTSAQKNPTAFYLCASILRDTLYTGELFFGEGSRLTVL.

The chain combines TRBV9 with TRBJ2-3; possible D gene TRBD2, 7 bases. V was trimmed by 7 bases and J by 2 bases, leaving 17 bases between them. Germline CDR1 reads SGDLS; CDR2 reads YYNGEE. CDR3 length equals 15 residues. The CDR3 protein is CASGPGGTSTDTQYF. The CDR3 bases are TGTGCCAGCGGACCGGGGGGCACCTCCACAGATACGCAGTATTTT.

This sequence joins TRBV28 and TRBJ2-7, with 10 bases aligning to TRBD2. Per the germline V gene, CDR1 is MDHEN and CDR2 is SYDVKM. The CDR3 has 17 amino acids. With V trimmed by 3 bases and J by 1 base, 9 bases remained unmatched. The CDR3 loop reads CASSFSPSGSPSYEQYF. The DNA of the CDR3 is TGTGCCAGCAGTTTCTCCCCTAGCGGGAGCCCTTCCTACGAGCAGTACTTC.

This clone was detected only a few times. This rearrangement joins TRBV14 to TRBJ2-7, with D perhaps matching TRBD1 (6 bases). With 4 bases removed from V and 1 base from J, the gap between germline ends came to 14 bases. The CDR3 length is 15 residues. Per the germline V gene, CDR1 is SGHDN and CDR2 is FVKESK. CDR3: CASSLLGGQSYEQYF. The CDR3 nucleotides read TGTGCCAGCAGCCTGTTGGGCGGACAGTCCTACGAGCAGTACTTC.

The chain couples TRBV29-1 to TRBJ1-5, with 8 nucleotides matching TRBD1. The CDR3 runs 14 residues. V lost 1 base, J lost 6 bases, and 5 bases stayed unmatched. Germline CDR1 reads SQVTM; CDR2 reads ANQGSEA. The CDR3 sequence: CSVEGQGAGQPQHF. The CDR3 DNA reads as TGCAGCGTTGAAGGTCAGGGGGCTGGTCAGCCCCAGCATTTT.